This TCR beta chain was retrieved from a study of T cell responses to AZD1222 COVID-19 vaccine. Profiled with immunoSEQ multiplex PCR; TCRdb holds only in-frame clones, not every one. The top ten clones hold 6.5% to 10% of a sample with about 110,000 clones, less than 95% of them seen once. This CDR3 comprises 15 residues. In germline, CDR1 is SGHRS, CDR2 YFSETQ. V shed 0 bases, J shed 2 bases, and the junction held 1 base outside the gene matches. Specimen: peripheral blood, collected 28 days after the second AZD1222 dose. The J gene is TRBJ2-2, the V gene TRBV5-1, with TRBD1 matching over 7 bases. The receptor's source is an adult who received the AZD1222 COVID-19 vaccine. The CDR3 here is CASSLVGGNTGELFF. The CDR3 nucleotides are TGCGCCAGCAGCTTGGTAGGGGGCAACACCGGGGAGCTGTTTTTT.